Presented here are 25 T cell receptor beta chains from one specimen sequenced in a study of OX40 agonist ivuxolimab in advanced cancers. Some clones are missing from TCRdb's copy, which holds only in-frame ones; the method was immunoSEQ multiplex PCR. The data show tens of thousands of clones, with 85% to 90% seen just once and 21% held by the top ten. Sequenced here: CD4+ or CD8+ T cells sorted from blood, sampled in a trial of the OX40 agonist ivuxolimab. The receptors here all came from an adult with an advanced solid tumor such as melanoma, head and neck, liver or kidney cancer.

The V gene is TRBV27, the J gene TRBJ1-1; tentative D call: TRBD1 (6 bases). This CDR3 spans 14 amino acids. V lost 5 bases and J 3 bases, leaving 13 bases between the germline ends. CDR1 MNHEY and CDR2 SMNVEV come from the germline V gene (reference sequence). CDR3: CASSLRGLYTEAFF. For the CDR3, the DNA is TGTGCCAGCAGTCTCAGGGGCCTTTACACTGAAGCTTTCTTT.

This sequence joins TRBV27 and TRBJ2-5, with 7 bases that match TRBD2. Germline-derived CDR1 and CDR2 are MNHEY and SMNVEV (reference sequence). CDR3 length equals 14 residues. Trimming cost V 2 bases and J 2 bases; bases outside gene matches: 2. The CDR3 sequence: CASSLNGGQETQYF. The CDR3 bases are TGTGCCAGCAGTTTAAACGGGGGGCAAGAGACCCAGTACTTC.

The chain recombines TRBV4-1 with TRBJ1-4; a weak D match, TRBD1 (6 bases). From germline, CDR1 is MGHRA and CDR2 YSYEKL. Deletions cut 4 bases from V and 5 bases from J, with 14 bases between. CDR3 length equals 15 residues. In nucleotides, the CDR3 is TGCGCCAGCAGCCCCCTCGGGGGCGCGAATGAAAAACTGTTTTTT. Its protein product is CASSPLGGANEKLFF.

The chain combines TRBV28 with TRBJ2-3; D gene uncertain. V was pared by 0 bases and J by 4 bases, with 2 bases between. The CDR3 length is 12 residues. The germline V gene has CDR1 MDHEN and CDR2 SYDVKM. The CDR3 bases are TGTGCCAGCAGTTTATGGTCAGATACGCAGTATTTT. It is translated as CASSLWSDTQYF.

This chain's CDR3 is CASSDFLQGVNSPLHF. CDR3 in DNA: TGTGCCAGCAGTGATTTTTTACAGGGTGTCAATTCACCCCTCCACTTT. This chain joins TRBV2 and TRBJ1-6; perhaps TRBD1 as D (6 bases). There are 16 residues in the CDR3. Trimming cost V 3 bases and J 7 bases, with 16 bases left between them. CDR1 is SNHLY, CDR2 FYNNEI, per germline.

CDR3 sequence (DNA): TGCAGCGCGGGACTAGCGGGCCGCGACGAGCAGTACTTC. Its protein is CSAGLAGRDEQYF. The J gene is TRBJ2-7, the V gene TRBV29-1; 12 nucleotides line up with TRBD2. There are 13 residues in the CDR3. Germline trimming cut 7 bases from V and 5 bases from J; bases unmatched to any gene: 6. Germline V gives CDR1 SQVTM, CDR2 ANQGSEA.

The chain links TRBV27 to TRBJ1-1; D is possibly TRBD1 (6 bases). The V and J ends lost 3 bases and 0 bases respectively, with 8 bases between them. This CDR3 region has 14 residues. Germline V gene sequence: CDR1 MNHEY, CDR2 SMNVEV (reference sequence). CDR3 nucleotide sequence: TGTGCCAGCAGTTTTAGGGACATGAACACTGAAGCTTTCTTT. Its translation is CASSFRDMNTEAFF.

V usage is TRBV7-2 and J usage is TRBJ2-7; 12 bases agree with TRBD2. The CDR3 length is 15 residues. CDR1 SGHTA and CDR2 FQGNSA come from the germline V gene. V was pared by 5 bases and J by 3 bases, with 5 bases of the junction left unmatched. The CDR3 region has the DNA TGTGCCAGCAGCCGAACTAGCGGGGGGCTCTACGAGCAGTACTTC. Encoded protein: CASSRTSGGLYEQYF.

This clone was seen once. The CDR3: CASRPIPGVETQYF. Written as DNA, the CDR3 is TGTGCCAGCAGACCTATCCCGGGAGTAGAGACCCAGTACTTC. The chain links TRBV2 to TRBJ2-5, with D perhaps matching TRBD2 (6 bases). The germline V gene has CDR1 SNHLY and CDR2 FYNNEI. CDR3 length equals 14 residues. V was pared by 6 bases and J by 4 bases, with 15 bases between.

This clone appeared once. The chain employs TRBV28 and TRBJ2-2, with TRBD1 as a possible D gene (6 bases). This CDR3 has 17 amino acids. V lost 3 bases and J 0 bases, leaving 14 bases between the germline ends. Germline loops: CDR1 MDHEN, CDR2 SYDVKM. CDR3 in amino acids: CASSFLTGTSNTGELFF. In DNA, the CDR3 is TGTGCCAGCAGTTTCCTTACAGGGACCTCGAACACCGGGGAGCTGTTTTTT.

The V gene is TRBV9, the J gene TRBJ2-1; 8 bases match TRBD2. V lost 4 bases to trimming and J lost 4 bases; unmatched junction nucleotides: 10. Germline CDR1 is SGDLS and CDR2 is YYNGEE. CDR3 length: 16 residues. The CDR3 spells CASSPYRGGLYNEQFF. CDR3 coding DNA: TGTGCCAGCAGCCCCTATCGCGGGGGGTTGTACAATGAGCAGTTCTTC.

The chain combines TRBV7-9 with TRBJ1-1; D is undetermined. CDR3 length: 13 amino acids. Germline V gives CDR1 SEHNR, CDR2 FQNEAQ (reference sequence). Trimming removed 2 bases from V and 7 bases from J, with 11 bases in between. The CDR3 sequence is CASSLIIGDEAFF. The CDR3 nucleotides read TGTGCCAGCAGCTTAATTATCGGAGATGAAGCTTTCTTT.

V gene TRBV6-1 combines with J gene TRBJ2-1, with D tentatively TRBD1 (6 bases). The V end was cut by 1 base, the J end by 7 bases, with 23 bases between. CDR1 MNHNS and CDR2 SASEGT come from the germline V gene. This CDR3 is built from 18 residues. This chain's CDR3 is CASSEEGFGTFEENEQFF. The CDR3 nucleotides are TGTGCCAGCAGTGAAGAGGGTTTCGGGACATTTGAAGAGAATGAGCAGTTCTTC.

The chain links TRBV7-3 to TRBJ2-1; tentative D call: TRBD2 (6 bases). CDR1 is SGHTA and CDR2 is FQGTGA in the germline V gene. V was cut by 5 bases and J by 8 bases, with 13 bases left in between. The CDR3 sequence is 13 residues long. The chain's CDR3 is CASSPGGPDEQFF. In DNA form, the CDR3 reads TGTGCCAGCAGCCCCGGGGGTCCCGATGAGCAGTTCTTC. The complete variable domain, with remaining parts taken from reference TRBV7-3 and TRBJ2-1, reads GAGVSQTPSNKVTEKGKYVELRCDPISGHTALYWYRQSLGQGPEFLIYFQGTGAADDSGLPNDRFFAVRPEGSVSTLKIQRTERGDSAVYLCASSPGGPDEQFFGPGTRLTVL.

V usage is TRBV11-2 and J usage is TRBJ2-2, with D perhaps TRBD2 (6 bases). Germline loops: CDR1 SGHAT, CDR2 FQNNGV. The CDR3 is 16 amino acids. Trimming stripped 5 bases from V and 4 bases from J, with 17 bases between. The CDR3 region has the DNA TGTGCCAGCAGCGGGGGACGACTAGGGGTCACCGGGGAGCTGTTTTTT. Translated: CASSGGRLGVTGELFF.

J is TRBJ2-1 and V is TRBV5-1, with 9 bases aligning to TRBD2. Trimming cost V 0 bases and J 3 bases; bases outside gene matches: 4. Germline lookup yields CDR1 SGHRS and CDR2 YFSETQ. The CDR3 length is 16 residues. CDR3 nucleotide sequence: TGCGCCAGCAGCTTGGAGTCGCGGGGGGGCTACAATGAGCAGTTCTTC. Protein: CASSLESRGGYNEQFF.

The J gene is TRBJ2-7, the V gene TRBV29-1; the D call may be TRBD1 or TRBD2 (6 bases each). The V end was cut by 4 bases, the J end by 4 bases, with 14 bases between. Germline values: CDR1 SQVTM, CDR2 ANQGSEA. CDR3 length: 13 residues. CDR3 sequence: CSVVGGHIYEQYF. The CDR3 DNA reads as TGCAGCGTTGTTGGGGGGCATATTTACGAGCAGTACTTC.

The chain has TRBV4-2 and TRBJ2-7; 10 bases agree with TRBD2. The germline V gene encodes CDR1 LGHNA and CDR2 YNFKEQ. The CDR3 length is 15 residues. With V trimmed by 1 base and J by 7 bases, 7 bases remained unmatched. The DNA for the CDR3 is TGTGCCAGCAGCCAAGCATCGGGACTAGCGAATGAGCAGTACTTC. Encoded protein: CASSQASGLANEQYF.

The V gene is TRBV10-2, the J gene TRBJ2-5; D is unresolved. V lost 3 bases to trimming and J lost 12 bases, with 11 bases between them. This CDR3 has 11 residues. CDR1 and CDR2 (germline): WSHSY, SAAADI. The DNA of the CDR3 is TGCGCCAGCAGTGATCCCTCCCACGAGTACTTC. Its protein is CASSDPSHEYF.

As DNA, the CDR3 is TGTGCAGTCGAAGGGGTTCCTAATGAAAAACTGTTTTTT. Its protein is CAVEGVPNEKLFF. The chain recombines TRBV12-2 with TRBJ1-4; the tabulated D call, TRBD1, remains unverified against the DNA. TRBV12-2 is recorded as a pseudogene. The CDR3 totals 13 residues.

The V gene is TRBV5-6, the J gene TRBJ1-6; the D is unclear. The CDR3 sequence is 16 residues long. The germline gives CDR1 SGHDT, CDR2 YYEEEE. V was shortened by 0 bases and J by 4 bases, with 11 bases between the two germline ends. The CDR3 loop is CASSLDGKIYNSPLHF. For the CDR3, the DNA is TGTGCCAGCAGCTTGGACGGAAAAATTTATAATTCACCCCTCCACTTT.

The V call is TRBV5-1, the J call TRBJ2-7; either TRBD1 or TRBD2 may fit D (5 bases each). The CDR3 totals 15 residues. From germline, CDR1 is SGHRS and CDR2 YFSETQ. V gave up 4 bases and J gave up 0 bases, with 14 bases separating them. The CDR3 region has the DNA TGCGCCAGCAGCCCGCAACGGGGACCCTCCTACGAGCAGTACTTC. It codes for CASSPQRGPSYEQYF. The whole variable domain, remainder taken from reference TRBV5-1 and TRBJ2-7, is KAGVTQTPRYLIKTRGQQVTLSCSPISGHRSVSWYQQTPGQGLQFLFEYFSETQRNKGNFPGRFSGRQFSNSRSEMNVSTLELGDSALYLCASSPQRGPSYEQYFGPGTRLTVT.

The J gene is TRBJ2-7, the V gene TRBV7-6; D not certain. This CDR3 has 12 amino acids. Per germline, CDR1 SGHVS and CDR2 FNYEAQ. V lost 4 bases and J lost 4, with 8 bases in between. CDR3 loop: CASSYDNYEQYF. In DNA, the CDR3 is TGTGCCAGCAGCTATGACAATTACGAGCAGTACTTC.

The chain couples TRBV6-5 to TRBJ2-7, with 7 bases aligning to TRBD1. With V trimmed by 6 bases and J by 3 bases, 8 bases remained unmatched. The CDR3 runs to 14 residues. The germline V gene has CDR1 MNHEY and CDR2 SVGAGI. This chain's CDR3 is CASSPSTGYYEQYF. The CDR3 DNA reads TGTGCCAGCAGCCCGTCGACAGGGTACTACGAGCAGTACTTC.

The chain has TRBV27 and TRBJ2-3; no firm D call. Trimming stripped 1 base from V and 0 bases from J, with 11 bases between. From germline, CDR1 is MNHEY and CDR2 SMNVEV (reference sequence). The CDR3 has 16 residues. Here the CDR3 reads CASSLLKNPSTDTQYF. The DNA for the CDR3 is TGTGCCAGCAGTTTATTAAAGAACCCGAGCACAGATACGCAGTATTTT.